Listed below are T cell receptor beta chains from one sample, sequenced in a study of technical replicates of blood from several donors. Profiling relied on immunoSEQ multiplex PCR, and the TCRdb table lists in-frame clones only, not all of them. The data show roughly 67,000 clones, with about 98% seen just once and roughly 0.17% held by the top ten. Specimen: T cells isolated from PBMCs. The receptors stem from a human donor in good health. Each CDR3 is given with its conserved first and last residue.

CDR3 protein	V gene	J gene
CASTTGPFSYEQYF	TRBV6-1	TRBJ2-7
CASSSWGRGRGPQHF	TRBV6-5	TRBJ1-5
CASSWGTGGNYEQYF	TRBV7-6	TRBJ2-7
CASSLTATQGFSQETQYF	TRBV5-8	TRBJ2-5
CASSQGESNQPQHF	TRBV6-5	TRBJ1-5
CASSLATTVTDTQYF	TRBV7-2	TRBJ2-3
CASSQTSLSSYNEQFF	TRBV2	TRBJ2-1
CASSFTTLNSPLHF	TRBV19	TRBJ1-6
CASSPRSGVHHEQYF	TRBV18	TRBJ2-7
CASSQALEQFF	TRBV5-4	TRBJ2-1
CAWTSGDKNIQYF	TRBV30	TRBJ2-4
CASSHPQTGRKTGELFF	TRBV19	TRBJ2-2
CASSRVGTGGVEQYF	TRBV4-1	TRBJ2-7
CASSLASGVQETQYF	TRBV5-1	TRBJ2-5
CASSPDRGVQETQYF	TRBV7-7	TRBJ2-5
CASSTTIGTLYNEQFF	TRBV4-1	TRBJ2-1
CASSVGGGLTGELFF	TRBV9	TRBJ2-2
CATRSFLAGIHGYTF	TRBV27	TRBJ1-2
CASSSGLAAISTDTQYF	TRBV13	TRBJ2-3
CSVDTGLPPSNYGYTF	TRBV29-1	TRBJ1-2
CATFGYEQYF	TRBV10-1	TRBJ2-7
CASSVGSRVGGGYTF	TRBV9	TRBJ1-2
CASSWGPSGINTGELFF	TRBV5-1	TRBJ2-2
CASSLHSGGDEQFF	TRBV18	TRBJ2-1